A single sample is the source of the 20 T cell receptor beta chains below, sequenced in a study of cytomegalovirus exposure and HLA in healthy donors (dated by TCRdb to about 2017). The library was generated by the immunoSEQ multiplex PCR assay. The multiplex PCR relied on a mix of 60 forward primers for TCR Vbeta segments and 13 reverse primers for TCR Jbeta segments. TCRdb mirrors the immuneACCESS table, restricted to in-frame sequences. Some clones are absent from its copies; in checked studies, under half trace to an unresolved V gene, and the reason for the others is unknown. The sample table holds 160,000 or so clones, of which roughly 75% were seen once. The ten most abundant clones make up around 2.6% of the sample. The sequencing sample was made of PBMCs. The receptors originated from a female donor in good health and CMV-seronegative.

This chain joins TRBV6-5 and TRBJ1-1; no clear D gene. Germline values: CDR1 MNHEY, CDR2 SVGAGI. The V gene lost 4 bases and the J gene lost 11 bases, with 14 bases spanning the gap. The CDR3 totals 12 residues. The CDR3 DNA reads TGTGCCAGCAGTTCGTACTCCGGGAACGCTTTCTTT. Its translation is CASSSYSGNAFF.

The chain couples TRBV18 to TRBJ1-5, with D maybe TRBD1 (6 bases). The germline V gene has CDR1 KGHSH and CDR2 LQKENI. V dropped 4 bases and J dropped 5 bases, with 12 bases sitting between them. CDR3 length: 14 residues. DNA of the CDR3: TGTGCCAGCTCACAGAACAGGGAAGATCAGCCCCAGCATTTT. Translation gives CASSQNREDQPQHF.

The rearrangement uses TRBV15 and TRBJ2-7; maybe TRBD1 (5 bases). Germline CDR1 reads LNHNV; CDR2 reads YYDKDF (reference sequence). V dropped 5 bases and J dropped 3 bases, with 14 bases sitting between them. This CDR3 comprises 14 residues. CDR3 sequence (DNA): TGTGCCACCAGCGGGGAAAAACAGGACTACGAGCAGTACTTC. Protein: CATSGEKQDYEQYF.

The chain employs TRBV7-9 and TRBJ2-3, with D unresolved. V lost 6 bases to trimming and J lost 0 bases, with 13 bases between them. The CDR3 runs to 15 residues. The germline V gene has CDR1 SEHNR and CDR2 FQNEAQ (reference sequence). This CDR3 reads CASSPEWQSTDTQYF. The CDR3 nucleotides are TGTGCCAGCAGTCCAGAATGGCAAAGCACAGATACGCAGTATTTT.

The chain links TRBV13 to TRBJ2-2, with D tentatively TRBD2 (5 bases). The germline V gene encodes CDR1 PRHDT and CDR2 FYEKMQ (reference sequence). V was shortened by 2 bases and J by 2 bases, with 15 bases between the two germline ends. The CDR3 runs to 17 residues. The CDR3 loop is CASSLRRASRNTGELFF. The CDR3 DNA follows: TGTGCCAGCAGCTTAAGACGGGCTAGCAGAAACACCGGGGAGCTGTTTTTT.

This chain connects TRBV9 to TRBJ2-5, with TRBD1 matching 12 bases. This CDR3 has 16 amino acids. After removal of 2 bases from V and 3 bases from J, the junction contained 5 bases not matched to a gene. Germline V CDR1 and CDR2: SGDLS, YYNGEE. CDR3 in DNA: TGTGCCAGCAGCGTCGGGGGGACAGGGGGCGAAGAGACCCAGTACTTC. This sequence encodes CASSVGGTGGEETQYF.

The rearrangement uses TRBV7-6 and TRBJ1-5; the D gene is possibly TRBD1 (5 bases). The CDR3 is 14 residues long. Deletions cut 6 bases from V and 5 bases from J, with 14 bases between. Germline-derived CDR1 and CDR2 are SGHVS and FNYEAQ. The CDR3 loop reads CASRHGHQDQPQHF. CDR3 DNA sequence: TGTGCCAGCAGACATGGACATCAGGATCAGCCCCAGCATTTT.

V and J are TRBV28 and TRBJ1-1, with D unresolved. Trimming removed 4 bases at V and 5 bases at J, with 20 bases between. The CDR3 consists of 16 residues. CDR1 is MDHEN, CDR2 SYDVKM, per germline. CDR3 region: CASSSSTTPRDTEAFF. CDR3 in DNA: TGTGCCAGCAGTTCCTCCACGACTCCCCGGGATACTGAAGCTTTCTTT.

The chain employs TRBV6-1 and TRBJ1-1, with D possibly TRBD1 on 5 matching bases. The CDR3 is made up of 14 amino acids. The germline gives CDR1 MNHNS, CDR2 SASEGT. Trimming removed 5 bases from V and 1 base from J, with 11 bases in between. CDR3 DNA: TGTGCCAGCAGTAAGACGACAGAGAACACTGAAGCTTTCTTT. Translated: CASSKTTENTEAFF.

The genes are TRBV7-6 and TRBJ2-7, with TRBD1 identical over 9 bases. The CDR3 sequence is 16 residues long. Germline CDR1 SGHVS, CDR2 FNYEAQ. V dropped 1 base and J dropped 3; count of bases not matched to a gene: 7. The CDR3 sequence: CASSLDDRGAFYEQYF. The DNA for the CDR3 is TGTGCCAGCAGCTTAGACGACAGGGGGGCATTCTACGAGCAGTACTTC.

The J gene is TRBJ2-7, the V gene TRBV30; 9 nucleotides align to TRBD2. The CDR3 consists of 18 residues. Per the germline V gene, CDR1 is GTSNPN and CDR2 is SVGIG (reference sequence). After removal of 2 bases from V and 2 bases from J, the junction contained 16 bases not matched to a gene. The CDR3 loop reads CAWSWVSSGSPPPYEQYF. CDR3 in DNA: TGTGCCTGGAGTTGGGTTAGTAGCGGGAGTCCGCCACCCTACGAGCAGTACTTC.

The chain uses TRBV25-1 and TRBJ2-6; D perhaps matches TRBD2 (6 bases). The germline gives CDR1 MGHDK, CDR2 SYGVNS. V was trimmed by 4 bases and J by 2 bases, leaving 12 bases between them. The CDR3 extends over 16 amino acids. The CDR3: CASSARDSPGANVLTF. The CDR3 nucleotides are TGTGCCAGCAGTGCGCGGGACTCGCCTGGGGCCAACGTCCTGACTTTC.

In this sample, this clone turned up many times. The chain uses TRBV28 and TRBJ1-5; 7 bases line up with TRBD1. V was pared by 2 bases and J by 7 bases, with 5 bases of the junction left unmatched. This CDR3 comprises 14 residues. Per germline, CDR1 MDHEN and CDR2 SYDVKM. CDR3 sequence: CASSLDRVGQPQHF. The CDR3 DNA sequence: TGTGCCAGCAGTTTAGACAGGGTCGGGCAGCCCCAGCATTTT.

This clone appeared a few times. The rearrangement joins TRBV10-2 to TRBJ1-2; TRBD1 aligns across 11 bases. This CDR3 is built from 15 residues. Germline assignment: CDR1 WSHSY and CDR2 SAAADI. Germline trimming cut 8 bases from V and 7 bases from J; bases unmatched to any gene: 12. CDR3 nucleotide sequence: TGCGCCAGCCGACCCGGGACAGGGGGTTGGAGTGGCTACACCTTC. Translated, it gives CASRPGTGGWSGYTF.

The chain's CDR3 is CASSLQVHSTEAFF. For the CDR3, the DNA is TGTGCCAGCAGCCTCCAAGTGCACTCCACTGAAGCTTTCTTT. The chain has TRBV7-2 and TRBJ1-1; no definite D call. This CDR3 has 14 amino acids. Between the trimmed V and J ends, which lost 5 bases and 4 bases, there was a span of 14 bases. Germline CDR1 reads SGHTA; CDR2 reads FQGNSA.

CDR3 DNA sequence: TGTGCCAGCAGTCCCCAGGGGAGGGATCAGCCCCAGCATTTT. Translated: CASSPQGRDQPQHF. The chain links TRBV6-5 to TRBJ1-5; a possible D gene is TRBD1 (6 bases). The CDR3 loop spans 14 amino acids. Trimming removed 5 bases at V and 5 bases at J, with 13 bases between. Germline CDR1 and CDR2: MNHEY and SVGAGI.

Details on this clone: Compared with germline, one end of the junction differs, possibly owing to a read error. The chain is built from TRBV4-3 and TRBJ2-5, with a weak D call TRBD2 (6 bases). The CDR3 has 13 residues. Germline loops: CDR1 LGHNA, CDR2 YSLEER. DNA for the CDR3: TGCGCCAGCAGCCAAGATAGGGCAACTAGCAGGCACTTC. This encodes CASSQDRATSRHF.

The V call is TRBV19, the J call TRBJ2-5; possibly TRBD2 for D (7 bases). Germline CDR1 and CDR2: LNHDA and SQIVND (reference sequence). The CDR3 sequence is 14 residues long. V dropped 5 bases and J dropped 9 bases, with 19 bases sitting between them. The CDR3 spells CASSDRGASPAQYF. Here the CDR3 DNA reads TGTGCCAGTAGTGATCGGGGGGCCTCCCCGGCCCAGTACTTC.

This clone occurred once. The V call is TRBV6-6, the J call TRBJ1-1; D unresolved. Germline values: CDR1 MNHNY, CDR2 SVGAGI (reference sequence). V shed 2 bases and J shed 4 bases, with 8 bases lying between them. The CDR3 is 13 residues long. CDR3 residues: CASSYPEGTEAFF. The CDR3 DNA reads TGTGCCAGCAGTTACCCCGAGGGCACTGAAGCTTTCTTT.

The J gene is TRBJ1-4, the V gene TRBV5-8; weak D call: TRBD1 (5 bases). The ends were cut back, 4 bases at V and 0 bases at J, with 13 bases in the middle. The germline V gene encodes CDR1 SGHTS and CDR2 YDEGEE. CDR3 size: 16 residues. The CDR3 sequence: CASSPGSGATNEKLFF. CDR3 nucleotide sequence: TGTGCCAGCAGCCCCGGGTCGGGGGCAACTAATGAAAAACTGTTTTTT.